One sample yielded the 23 T cell receptor beta chains listed below, sequenced in a study of ipilimumab plus nivolumab after autologous stem cell transplantation. Sequencing was performed with immunoSEQ multiplex PCR; in TCRdb, only in-frame clones are kept and a portion is missing. The sample contains 9,500 to 15,000 clones, 69% of which appear only once. The starting material was PBMCs, obtained in a trial of ipilimumab plus nivolumab as post-transplant consolidation. These receptors originate from a male donor with diffuse large B-cell lymphoma.

The V call is TRBV9, the J call TRBJ2-5; 8 bases map to TRBD2. The DNA end is a closer match to TRBJ2-7, so the J assignment may be wrong. The V gene's germline CDR1 is SGDLS and CDR2 YYNGEE. The CDR3 sequence is 15 residues long. The CDR3: CASSPESGGKYEQYF. The DNA of the CDR3 is TGTGCCAGCAGCCCCGAAAGCGGGGGCAAATACGAGCAGTACTTC.

The chain employs TRBV6-6 and TRBJ1-1; perhaps TRBD1 as D (5 bases). Trimming removed 4 bases from V and 10 bases from J, with 10 bases in between. Germline V gene lookup returns CDR1 MNHNY and CDR2 SVGAGI (reference sequence). The length of the CDR3 is 11 residues. This CDR3 reads CASSSTGLAFF. As DNA, the CDR3 is TGTGCCAGCAGTTCAACAGGACTAGCTTTCTTT.

The sample holds a few counts of this clone. The chain has TRBV30 and TRBJ2-5; TRBD2 aligns across 10 bases. Germline values: CDR1 GTSNPN, CDR2 SVGIG (reference sequence). The CDR3 length is 16 residues. Unmatched junction bases numbered 6, after V lost 2 bases and J lost 0 bases. The CDR3 nucleotides are TGTGCCTGGAGTCGTAGCGGGGGGCAGTACCAAGAGACCCAGTACTTC. Protein: CAWSRSGGQYQETQYF.

This clone has a handful of counts. The gene calls are TRBV5-1 and TRBJ1-3; D is undetermined. Germline CDR1 SGHRS, CDR2 YFSETQ. This CDR3 spans 14 amino acids. Trimming removed 3 bases at V and 4 bases at J, with 11 bases between. The DNA for the CDR3 is TGCGCCAGCAGCTGGCTGTCCGACGGAAACACCATATATTTT. Translation gives CASSWLSDGNTIYF.

The chain links TRBV19 to TRBJ2-3, with D perhaps TRBD1 or TRBD2 (5 bases each). V was pared by 5 bases and J by 1 base, with 19 bases between. The V gene's germline CDR1 is LNHDA and CDR2 SQIVND (reference sequence). This CDR3 is built from 17 residues. Here the CDR3 reads CASSWTGLELRTDTQYF. The CDR3 nucleotides are TGTGCCAGTAGTTGGACGGGGCTAGAACTTCGCACAGATACGCAGTATTTT.

This chain connects TRBV19 to TRBJ1-4; no reliable D call. The CDR3 runs to 15 residues. Deletions cut 5 bases from V and 8 bases from J, with 18 bases between. CDR1 is LNHDA, CDR2 SQIVND, per germline (reference sequence). CDR3 sequence (DNA): TGTGCCAGTAGTTCTCTACGGGGAAGAGGGGAAAAACTGTTTTTT. Translating it yields CASSSLRGRGEKLFF.

The chain is built from TRBV19 and TRBJ1-5; unclear D gene. Germline CDR1 reads LNHDA; CDR2 reads SQIVND (reference sequence). The CDR3 spans 15 residues. The V end lost 2 bases, the J end lost 5 bases, and 13 bases lay between the germline ends. The CDR3 loop reads CASSIKMASHQPQHF. In DNA form, the CDR3 reads TGTGCCAGTAGTATAAAAATGGCCAGCCATCAGCCCCAGCATTTT.

This clone occurred a few times. The chain couples TRBV7-9 to TRBJ1-1, with D perhaps TRBD1 (5 bases). V lost 1 base, J lost 7 bases, and 13 bases lay in between. This CDR3 comprises 14 residues. Germline V CDR1 and CDR2: SEHNR, FQNEAQ (reference sequence). CDR3 coding DNA: TGTGCCAGCAGCTTAGAGGCTCAGGGACTTGAAGCTTTCTTT. It is translated as CASSLEAQGLEAFF.

This clone was counted many times. This specimen includes other DNA sequences encoding the same CDR3. J is TRBJ2-3 and V is TRBV7-9; no clear D. Looked up from germline, CDR1 is SEHNR and CDR2 is FQNEAQ (reference sequence). This CDR3 has 11 residues. With 3 bases removed from V and 6 bases from J, the gap between germline ends came to 4 bases. The chain's CDR3 is CASSFGDTQYF. CDR3 nucleotides: TGTGCCAGCAGCTTCGGCGATACGCAGTATTTT.

The chain recombines TRBV19 with TRBJ1-2; 7 bases line up with TRBD1. V shed 5 bases and J 4 bases; nucleotides not matched to a gene: 1. Looked up from germline, CDR1 is LNHDA and CDR2 is SQIVND (reference sequence). The CDR3 sequence is 12 residues long. Here the CDR3 reads CASSRTGYGYTF. The CDR3 DNA follows: TGTGCCAGTAGTCGGACAGGCTATGGCTACACCTTC.

The chain joins TRBV4-3 to TRBJ2-2; D uncertain. Between the trimmed V and J ends, which lost 3 bases and 4 bases, there was a span of 18 bases. The CDR3 length is 17 residues. Germline CDR1 is LGHNA and CDR2 is YSLEER. The CDR3 DNA follows: TGCGCCAGCAGCCATGGACGATCTGGGGAACTCACCGGGGAGCTGTTTTTT. Encoded protein: CASSHGRSGELTGELFF.

There are a few counts of this clone. The genes are TRBV9 and TRBJ1-3; 12 nucleotides line up with TRBD1. Germline V lookup: CDR1 SGDLS, CDR2 YYNGEE. V shed 3 bases, J shed 7 bases, and the junction held 5 bases outside the gene matches. The length of the CDR3 is 15 residues. The chain's CDR3 is CASSALGTGGNTIYF. In DNA form, the CDR3 reads TGTGCCAGCAGCGCTCTAGGGACAGGGGGCAACACCATATATTTT.

The chain uses TRBV27 and TRBJ2-1; D might be TRBD1 (5 bases). The CDR3 is made up of 13 amino acids. V dropped 4 bases and J dropped 2 bases, with 6 bases sitting between them. CDR1 is MNHEY and CDR2 is SMNVEV in the germline V gene (reference sequence). CDR3 amino acids: CASSWGPYNEQFF. DNA for the CDR3: TGTGCCAGCAGTTGGGGCCCCTACAATGAGCAGTTCTTC.

The rearrangement joins TRBV5-1 to TRBJ2-5, with 7 bases matching TRBD2. The germline V gene encodes CDR1 SGHRS and CDR2 YFSETQ. The trim removed 2 bases at V and 5 bases at J, leaving 6 bases unmatched. The CDR3 sequence is 14 residues long. This CDR3 is CASSLAGRVETQYF. Written as DNA, the CDR3 is TGCGCCAGCAGCTTAGCGGGGAGGGTGGAGACCCAGTACTTC.

Note on this clone: A far more abundant clone sits one base away, making this likely a read error. In the same sample, other DNA sequences code for this CDR3. This chain connects TRBV27 to TRBJ1-1, with a weak D call TRBD1 (6 bases). The ends were cut back, 0 bases at V and 2 bases at J, with 7 bases in the middle. The CDR3 contains 14 residues. Germline V CDR1 and CDR2: MNHEY, SMNVEV (reference sequence). The DNA of the CDR3 is TGTGCCAGCAGTTTATCGGGGGGCAACACTGAAGCTTTCTTT. It encodes CASSLSGGNTEAFF.

The genes are TRBV5-1 and TRBJ1-2; TRBD1 aligns across 7 bases. From germline, CDR1 is SGHRS and CDR2 YFSETQ. The CDR3 is 15 residues long. Trimming removed 4 bases from V and 7 bases from J; junction bases left unmatched: 13. The CDR3 reads CASSPRQGYSGGYTF. CDR3 coding DNA: TGCGCCAGCAGCCCGCGACAGGGTTATTCGGGTGGCTACACCTTC.

V and J are TRBV2 and TRBJ2-3, with TRBD2 matching 7 bases. With 2 bases clipped from V and 3 bases from J, the junction kept 8 bases outside the gene matches. The CDR3 extends over 16 amino acids. Germline V lookup: CDR1 SNHLY, CDR2 FYNNEI. The chain's CDR3 is CASSEFWLADTDTQYF. The CDR3 DNA reads TGTGCCAGCAGTGAATTCTGGCTAGCGGATACAGATACGCAGTATTTT.

The rearrangement uses TRBV5-1 and TRBJ2-7; 8 nucleotides match TRBD2. Germline-derived CDR1 and CDR2 are SGHRS and YFSETQ. Losses at the gene ends were 3 bases for V and 1 base for J; bases not matched to a gene: 9. The CDR3 is 16 amino acids. CDR3 coding DNA: TGCGCCAGCAGCTCCTGGGGGCCGGGAGGGTCCTACGAGCAGTACTTC. Amino acid sequence: CASSSWGPGGSYEQYF.

The chain couples TRBV15 to TRBJ2-7; 11 nucleotides agree with TRBD1. Germline values: CDR1 LNHNV, CDR2 YYDKDF (reference sequence). Unmatched junction bases numbered 7, after V lost 8 bases and J lost 7 bases. The CDR3 loop spans 13 amino acids. The CDR3 region has the DNA TGTGCCACCCCCGGGACAGGGGGAAGAGAGCAGTACTTC. Its translation: CATPGTGGREQYF.

The rearrangement uses TRBV5-1 and TRBJ2-7, with 14 bases fitting TRBD2. Germline V gene data show CDR1 as SGHRS and CDR2 as YFSETQ. The CDR3 spans 20 residues. V shed 3 bases, J shed 4 bases, and the junction held 18 bases outside the gene matches. For the CDR3, the DNA is TGCGCCAGCAGCTCCGGAGGTTGGGAGCGGACTAGCGGGAGGAAATACGAGCAGTACTTC. Translated: CASSSGGWERTSGRKYEQYF.

The rearrangement uses TRBV4-3 and TRBJ2-1, with D tentatively TRBD2 (5 bases). This CDR3 comprises 15 residues. Germline assignment: CDR1 LGHNA and CDR2 YSLEER. The V end was cut by 0 bases, the J end by 9 bases, with 15 bases between. The CDR3 coding sequence is TGCGCCAGCAGCCAAGAGAAAGGACTTAATAGTGAGCAGTTCTTC. Translating it yields CASSQEKGLNSEQFF.

The rearrangement joins TRBV5-4 to TRBJ1-2; no clear D gene. V dropped 4 bases and J dropped 8 bases, with 12 bases sitting between them. The V gene's germline CDR1 is SGHNT and CDR2 YYREEE (reference sequence). The CDR3 length is 12 residues. CDR3 in DNA: TGTGCCAGCAGCGACACGCCGGAGGGCTACACCTTC. This codes for CASSDTPEGYTF.

This clone ranks as medium-sized. The rearrangement joins TRBV30 to TRBJ1-4; possible D gene TRBD1, 6 bases. This CDR3 is 14 amino acids long. Germline V gives CDR1 GTSNPN, CDR2 SVGIG (reference sequence). V was pared by 2 bases and J by 7 bases, with 14 bases between. The CDR3 nucleotides are TGTGCCTGGAGTCCCAACAGGGTGGGTGAAAAACTGTTTTTT. Its protein product is CAWSPNRVGEKLFF. The full variable domain, with the rest looked up from reference TRBV30 and TRBJ1-4, is SQTIHQWPATLVQPVGSPLSLECTVEGTSNPNLYWYRQAAGRGLQLLFYSVGIGQISSEVPQNLSASRPQDRQFILSSKKLLLSDSGFYLCAWSPNRVGEKLFFGSGTQLSVL.